This T cell receptor (beta chain) was sequenced in a study of T-cell reconstitution after alpha-beta-depleted transplantation in children. Notes on the study in general: After transplant, high TCRbeta diversity at day 60 in some patients arose from surviving recipient T cells and thymic progenitors. Among T cells one year after transplant, newly produced cells accounted for most counts and diversity. Alpha-beta T cells present about two months after transplant were reported to originate from several hundred expanded graft clones.

The TCRbeta library incorporated unique molecular identifiers. MiXCR, run by TCRdb on the PCR reads, gives a single entry per CDR3 protein. The repertoire holds 300,000 to 350,000 distinct CDR3 sequences, with 16% as singletons. This clonotype was picked up many times. The antigen is undetermined. CDR3 size: 12 residues. CDR1 is DFQATT and CDR2 is SNEGSKA in the germline V gene (reference sequence). The V and J ends lost 0 bases and 7 bases respectively, with 9 bases between them. Specimen: PBMCs, mostly from graft donor cells, collected 360 days after TCRalphabeta/CD19-depleted stem cell transplant. The J gene is TRBJ1-2, the V gene TRBV20-1; D might be TRBD1 (5 bases). This sequence was found in a male patient aged 2-10 years who had a stem cell transplant for acute lymphoblastic leukemia, so the T cells may come from the graft donor. The CDR3 loop reads CSAREGDPGYTF. In DNA form, the CDR3 reads TGCAGTGCTAGAGAAGGGGACCCTGGCTACACCTTC.